This passage covers 3 T cell receptor beta chains from one sample sequenced in a study of T cell clonality in common variable immunodeficiency. Study results and caveats: Fewer deletions and N-nucleotide insertions were reportedly seen in common variable immunodeficiency TCR beta sequences.

Their recognized antigens are unknown. Some clones are missing from TCRdb's copy, which holds only in-frame ones; the method was immunoSEQ multiplex PCR. The repertoire shows 15,000 to 20,000 clones, none seen only once; the top ten take about 6.8%. Sample: peripheral blood mononuclear cells. The receptors derive from a human donor with common variable immunodeficiency.

The sample holds many counts of this clone. The CDR3: CASSLNPRTSGTDTQYF. The CDR3 bases that were read are TGTGCCAGCAGCTTAAACCCACGGACTAGCGGCACAGATACG. V is TRBV7-3 and J is TRBJ2-3; 9 bases map to TRBD2. Read sequence stops 3 residues before the CDR3 end, and the germline J gene provides the missing end. This CDR3 has 17 amino acids. Germline loops: CDR1 SGHTA, CDR2 FQGTGA. The V gene end was trimmed by 1 base and the J gene end by 1 base; junction bases not matched to a gene: 6. Filled out from reference TRBV7-3 and TRBJ2-3, the complete variable domain reads GAGVSQTPSNKVTEKGKYVELRCDPISGHTALYWYRQSLGQGPEFLIYFQGTGAADDSGLPNDRFFAVRPEGSVSTLKIQRTERGDSAVYLCASSLNPRTSGTDTQYFGPGTRLTVL.

This clone was detected ten times or more. The read is 3 residues too short to cover the CDR3 end, so that end is filled in from the germline J gene. The chain employs TRBV18 and TRBJ2-3; 9 bases map to TRBD1. The V and J ends lost 6 bases and 4 bases, in that order; junction bases with no gene match: 5. From germline, CDR1 is KGHSH and CDR2 LQKENI. The CDR3 length is 14 residues. Here the CDR3 reads CASSPGQGPDTQYF. The CDR3 bases that were read are TGTGCCAGCTCCCCGGGACAGGGCCCAGATACG.

This clone occurred a few times. Read sequence stops 3 residues before the CDR3 end, and the germline J gene provides the missing end. The chain has TRBV7-9 and TRBJ2-3, with a tentative D call TRBD1 (6 bases). V was clipped by 4 bases and J by 2 bases, with 13 bases between them. Per the germline V gene, CDR1 is SEHNR and CDR2 is FQNEAQ (reference sequence). The CDR3 has 15 residues. The CDR3 is CASSWGRGPTDTQYF. The CDR3 bases that were read are TGTGCCAGCAGCTGGGGGCGAGGGCCCACAGATACG.